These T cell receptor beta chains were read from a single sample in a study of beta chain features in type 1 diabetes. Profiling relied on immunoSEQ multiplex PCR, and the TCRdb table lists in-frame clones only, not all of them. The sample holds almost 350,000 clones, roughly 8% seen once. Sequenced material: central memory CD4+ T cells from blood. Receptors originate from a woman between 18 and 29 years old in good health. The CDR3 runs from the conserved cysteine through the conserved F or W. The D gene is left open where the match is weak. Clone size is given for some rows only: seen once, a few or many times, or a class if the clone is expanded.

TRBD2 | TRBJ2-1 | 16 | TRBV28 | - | CASRTQGGRGYNEQFF | TGTGCCAGTCGAACCCAGGGCGGGAGAGGGTACAATGAGCAGTTCTTC
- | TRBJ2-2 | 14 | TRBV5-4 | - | CASSLDSHSGELFF | TGTGCCAGCAGCTTGGACAGCCACTCCGGGGAGCTGTTTTTT
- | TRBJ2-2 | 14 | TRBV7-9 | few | CASSLLASTGELFF | TGTGCCAGCAGCTTATTAGCGTCCACCGGGGAGCTGTTTTTT
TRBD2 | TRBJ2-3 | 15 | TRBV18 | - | CASSLSGSFADTQYF | TGTGCCAGCTCACTGAGCGGGAGTTTCGCAGATACGCAGTATTTT
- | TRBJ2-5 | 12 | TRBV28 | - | CASSLKGETQYF | TGTGCCAGCAGTTTAAAGGGCGAGACCCAGTACTTC
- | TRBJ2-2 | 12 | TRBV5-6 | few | CASSLNTGELFF | TGTGCCAGCAGTCTCAACACCGGGGAGCTGTTTTTT
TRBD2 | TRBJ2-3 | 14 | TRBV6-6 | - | CASSLRGERDTQYF | TGTGCCAGCAGCCTCCGGGGGGAGAGAGATACGCAGTATTTT
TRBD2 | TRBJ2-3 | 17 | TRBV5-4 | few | CASSLAGRTSGTDTQYF | TGTGCCAGCAGCTTGGCCGGCAGGACTAGCGGCACAGATACGCAGTATTTT
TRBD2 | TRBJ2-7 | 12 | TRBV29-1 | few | CSVGRGAYEQYF | TGCAGCGTTGGCCGGGGGGCCTACGAGCAGTACTTC
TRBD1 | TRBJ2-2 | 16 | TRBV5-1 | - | CASSLAGTGGTGELFF | TGCGCCAGCAGCTTGGCCGGGACAGGAGGGACCGGGGAGCTGTTTTTT
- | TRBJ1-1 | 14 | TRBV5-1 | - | CASSLGGGATEAFF | TGCGCCAGCAGCTTGGGCGGGGGCGCCACTGAAGCTTTCTTT
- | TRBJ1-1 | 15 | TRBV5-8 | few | CASSLLVRGWTEAFF | TGTGCCAGCAGCTTGCTTGTTAGGGGTTGGACTGAAGCTTTCTTT
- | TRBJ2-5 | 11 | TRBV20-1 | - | CSARLEETQYF | TGCAGTGCGCGACTGGAAGAGACCCAGTACTTC
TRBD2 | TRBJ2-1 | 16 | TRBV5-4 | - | CASSPSGNTPYNEQFF | TGTGCCAGCAGCCCTAGCGGGAACACGCCGTACAATGAGCAGTTCTTC
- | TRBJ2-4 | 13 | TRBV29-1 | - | CSVEPQGTNIQYF | TGCAGCGTTGAACCACAGGGCACAAACATTCAGTACTTC
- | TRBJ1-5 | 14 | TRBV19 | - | CASSMEDSNQPQHF | TGTGCCAGTAGTATGGAGGATAGCAATCAGCCCCAGCATTTT
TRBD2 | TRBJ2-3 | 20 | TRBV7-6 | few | CASSLGSGSRAGDSTDTQYF | TGTGCCAGCAGCTTAGGTTCCGGGAGCCGAGCGGGAGATAGCACAGATACGCAGTATTTT
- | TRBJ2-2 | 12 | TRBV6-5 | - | CASRGWAGELFF | TGTGCCAGCAGGGGGTGGGCCGGGGAGCTGTTTTTT
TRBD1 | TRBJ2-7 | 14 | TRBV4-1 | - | CASSRGQGDGEQYF | TGCGCCAGCAGCCGAGGACAGGGGGACGGCGAGCAGTACTTC
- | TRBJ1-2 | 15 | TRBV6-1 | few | CASGRGDLNSYGYTF | TGTGCCAGCGGCAGAGGGGACCTGAATAGCTATGGCTACACCTTC
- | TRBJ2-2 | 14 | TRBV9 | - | CASTESGRTGELFF | TGTGCCAGCACAGAGTCAGGGAGAACCGGGGAGCTGTTTTTT
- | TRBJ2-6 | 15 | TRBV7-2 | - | CASSPRYSGANVLTF | TGTGCCAGCAGCCCGAGGTACTCTGGGGCCAACGTCCTGACTTTC
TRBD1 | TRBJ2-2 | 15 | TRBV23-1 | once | CASSRVGQSTGELFF | TGCGCCAGCAGTCGGGTGGGACAGTCTACCGGGGAGCTGTTTTTT
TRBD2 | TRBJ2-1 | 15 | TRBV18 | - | CASSPPSGSSSEQFF | TGTGCCAGCTCACCACCTAGCGGGAGTTCGAGTGAGCAGTTCTTC
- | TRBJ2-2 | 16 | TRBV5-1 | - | CASSKDRQTHTGELFF | TGCGCCAGCAGCAAGGACCGACAGACTCACACCGGGGAGCTGTTTTTT
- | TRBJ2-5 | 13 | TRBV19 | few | CASSITYGKTQYF | TGTGCCAGTAGTATTACATACGGAAAGACCCAGTACTTC
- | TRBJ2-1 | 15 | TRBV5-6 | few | CASSLGSGQTNEQFF | TGTGCCAGCAGCTTAGGTAGTGGCCAAACCAATGAGCAGTTCTTC
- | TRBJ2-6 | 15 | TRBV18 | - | CASSPLSSGANVLTF | TGTGCCAGCTCACCACTGAGCTCTGGGGCCAACGTCCTGACTTTC
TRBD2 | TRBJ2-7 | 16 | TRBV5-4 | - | CASSLPGTSGTYEQYF | TGTGCCAGCAGCTTGCCCGGGACTAGCGGAACCTACGAGCAGTACTTC
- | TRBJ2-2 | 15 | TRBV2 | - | CASSVPVGGIGELLF | TGTGCCAGCAGTGTCCCAGTTGGAGGGATCGGGGAGCTGCTTTTT
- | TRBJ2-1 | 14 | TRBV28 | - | CASSLRGSYNEQFF | TGTGCCAGCAGTTTGAGGGGCTCCTACAATGAGCAGTTCTTC
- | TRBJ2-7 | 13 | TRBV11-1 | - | CASSSIRGSEQYF | TGTGCCAGCAGCTCCATCAGGGGTTCCGAGCAGTACTTC
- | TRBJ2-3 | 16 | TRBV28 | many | CASSLLQGRNTDTQYF | TGTGCCAGCAGTTTACTGCAGGGGAGAAACACAGATACGCAGTATTTT
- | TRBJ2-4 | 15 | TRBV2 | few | CASSLQALAKNIQYF | TGTGCCAGCAGTTTACAGGCCCTAGCCAAAAACATTCAGTACTTC
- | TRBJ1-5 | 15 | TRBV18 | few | CASSPQGMGNQPQHF | TGTGCCAGCTCACCACAGGGGATGGGAAATCAGCCCCAGCATTTT
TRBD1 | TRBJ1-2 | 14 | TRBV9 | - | CASNRGMSGYGYTF | TGTGCCAGCAACAGGGGCATGTCTGGCTATGGCTACACCTTC
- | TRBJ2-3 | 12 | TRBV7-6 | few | CASSLAANTQYF | TGTGCCAGCAGCTTAGCTGCGAATACGCAGTATTTT
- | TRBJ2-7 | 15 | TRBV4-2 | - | CASSPRQISSYEQYF | TGTGCCAGCAGCCCTAGACAGATAAGCTCCTACGAGCAGTACTTC